This TCR beta chain originates from a study of spatial heterogeneity in lung cancer. On the study more broadly: The study consistently detected more beta-chain than alpha-chain sequences.

A single record per CDR3 protein comes from TCRdb applying MiXCR to the 5' RACE reads. The sample holds 7,000 to 8,500 distinct CDR3 sequences, 9.7% seen once. Time point noted: sample taken at primary tumor resection. Just over 70 TRACERx patients with early, untreated non-small cell lung cancer donated samples. Unsorted samples of tumor, nontumor lung or frozen PBMC had their whole RNA sequenced. In its sample, this clonotype ranks as medium-sized. The germline V gene encodes CDR1 SGHTA and CDR2 FQGNSA. V lost 5 bases and J 2 bases, leaving 15 bases between the germline ends. CDR3 length: 15 amino acids.

The material was normal lung tissue next to the tumor, obtained at surgery. The chain carries TRBV7-2 and TRBJ2-5; TRBD2 is a possible D gene (5 bases). The source is a male donor with early-stage non-small cell lung cancer. The CDR3 spells CASSPGSSEQETQYF. The CDR3 nucleotides read TGTGCCAGCAGCCCTGGTAGTAGCGAACAAGAGACCCAGTACTTC.